Listed below are T cell receptor beta chains from one sample, sequenced in a study of a mutant IDH1 vaccine in newly diagnosed glioma. No antigens are known for them. Sequencing used immunoSEQ multiplex PCR; TCRdb keeps in-frame clones, though not all of them. This sample has about 38,000 clones, with roughly 81% found just once. The material was PBMCs, obtained from a glioma patient whose treatment included an IDH1 peptide vaccine. These receptors originate from a man aged 35 to 55 with glioma. Each CDR3 is given with its conserved first and last residue. Fields, in order: clone size, D gene, J gene, V gene, CDR3 protein, CDR3 DNA. A D gene is named only where the DNA matches it firmly. Expanded clones are given a class, and other clones once, few, many or no size at all.

size: -; D: TRBD1; J: TRBJ1-5; V: TRBV19; CDR3: CASSIQGASNQPQHF; DNA: TGTGCCAGTAGTATTCAGGGGGCTAGCAATCAGCCCCAGCATTTT
size: few; D: -; J: TRBJ1-5; V: TRBV4-2; CDR3: CASSQVGAAEEPQHF; DNA: TGTGCCAGCAGCCAAGTGGGTGCAGCCGAGGAGCCCCAGCATTTT
size: -; D: -; J: TRBJ1-6; V: TRBV5-6; CDR3: CASSLVQINSPLHF; DNA: TGTGCCAGCAGCTTGGTACAGATTAATTCACCCCTCCACTTT
size: -; D: TRBD1; J: TRBJ1-1; V: TRBV6-6; CDR3: CASIGRTGGYTEAFF; DNA: TGTGCCAGCATTGGACGGACAGGGGGATACACTGAAGCTTTCTTT
size: -; D: TRBD1; J: TRBJ1-4; V: TRBV2; CDR3: CATTGRTGPNEKLFF; DNA: TGTGCCACTACGGGTAGGACAGGGCCGAATGAAAAACTGTTTTTT
size: once; D: -; J: TRBJ2-7; V: TRBV27; CDR3: CASGSNGRTYEQYF; DNA: TGTGCCAGCGGAAGCAATGGGCGGACCTACGAGCAGTACTTC
size: -; D: TRBD2; J: TRBJ2-1; V: TRBV13; CDR3: CASSTTGGRGNEQFF; DNA: TGTGCCAGCAGCACAACGGGAGGGCGAGGCAATGAGCAGTTCTTC
size: few; D: -; J: TRBJ2-1; V: TRBV21-1; CDR3: CASSKPARAYNEQFF; DNA: TGTGCCAGCAGCAAACCCGCCAGGGCCTACAATGAGCAGTTCTTC
size: once; D: -; J: TRBJ2-3; V: TRBV13; CDR3: CASSFLGTDTQYF; DNA: TGTGCCAGCAGCTTCTTGGGAACAGATACGCAGTATTTT
size: -; D: TRBD1; J: TRBJ1-4; V: TRBV15; CDR3: CATSGTGVGEKLFF; DNA: TGTGCCACCAGCGGTACAGGGGTCGGGGAAAAACTGTTTTTT
size: -; D: -; J: TRBJ2-5; V: TRBV27; CDR3: CASSFRQGKQYF; DNA: TGTGCCAGCAGTTTTCGGCAGGGGAAGCAGTACTTC
size: once; D: -; J: TRBJ1-4; V: TRBV4-2; CDR3: CASSQVIGAGEKLFF; DNA: TGTGCCAGCAGCCAAGTAATAGGGGCAGGCGAAAAACTGTTTTTT
size: -; D: -; J: TRBJ2-2; V: TRBV6-4; CDR3: CASSDSPPNTGELFF; DNA: TGTGCCAGCAGTGACTCACCACCAAACACCGGGGAGCTGTTTTTT
size: -; D: -; J: TRBJ2-5; V: TRBV27; CDR3: CASRPSAGQETQYF; DNA: TGTGCCAGCAGACCTTCCGCGGGCCAAGAGACCCAGTACTTC
size: -; D: -; J: TRBJ1-5; V: TRBV27; CDR3: CASSLRSNQPQHF; DNA: TGTGCCAGCAGTTTACGTAGCAATCAGCCCCAGCATTTT
size: -; D: TRBD1; J: TRBJ2-1; V: TRBV11-3; CDR3: CASSSGGVNNEQFF; DNA: TGTGCCAGCAGCTCAGGGGGAGTTAACAATGAGCAGTTCTTC
size: -; D: -; J: TRBJ2-6; V: TRBV2; CDR3: CASRQGTGANVLTF; DNA: TGTGCCAGCAGACAAGGGACCGGGGCCAACGTCCTGACTTTC
size: -; D: TRBD1; J: TRBJ2-7; V: TRBV30; CDR3: CAWSPGQSYEQYF; DNA: TGTGCCTGGAGCCCGGGACAGAGTTACGAGCAGTACTTC
size: -; D: -; J: TRBJ2-3; V: TRBV18; CDR3: CASSPDRVQREFETDTQYF; DNA: TGTGCCAGCTCACCGGACAGGGTTCAGCGGGAGTTTGAGACAGATACGCAGTATTTT
size: -; D: -; J: TRBJ2-2; V: TRBV7-2; CDR3: CASSLGSNTGELFF; DNA: TGTGCCAGCAGCTTAGGATCGAACACCGGGGAGCTGTTTTTT
size: -; D: -; J: TRBJ2-7; V: TRBV6-6; CDR3: CASSSPTRTYEQYF; DNA: TGTGCCAGCAGTTCCCCGACAAGGACCTACGAGCAGTACTTC
size: -; D: TRBD2; J: TRBJ2-2; V: TRBV28; CDR3: CASQILGLAPTGELFF; DNA: TGTGCCAGTCAGATTCTTGGACTAGCGCCCACCGGGGAGCTGTTTTTT
size: -; D: -; J: TRBJ2-5; V: TRBV7-2; CDR3: CASSARLVETQYF; DNA: TGTGCCAGCAGCGCCAGACTAGTCGAGACCCAGTACTTC
size: once; D: -; J: TRBJ1-1; V: TRBV7-2; CDR3: CASSLAPGAEAFF; DNA: TGTGCCAGCAGCTTAGCCCCCGGAGCTGAAGCTTTCTTT
size: -; D: -; J: TRBJ1-2; V: TRBV7-9; CDR3: CASSPWGGLDYGYTF; DNA: TGTGCCAGCAGCCCCTGGGGCGGGTTGGACTATGGCTACACCTTC
size: -; D: -; J: TRBJ1-4; V: TRBV18; CDR3: CASSPLTGTHFDLATNEKLFF; DNA: TGTGCCAGCTCACCGCTAACCGGGACTCATTTCGATTTAGCAACTAATGAAAAGCTGTTTTTT
size: -; D: -; J: TRBJ1-1; V: TRBV5-5; CDR3: CASSWYGNTEAFF; DNA: TGTGCCAGCAGCTGGTATGGGAACACTGAAGCTTTCTTT
size: -; D: -; J: TRBJ2-7; V: TRBV14; CDR3: CASSPARAIQYF; DNA: TGTGCCAGCAGCCCGGCGAGGGCTATACAGTACTTC
size: -; D: -; J: TRBJ1-2; V: TRBV5-5; CDR3: CASSPDGNYGYTF; DNA: TGTGCCAGCAGCCCAGACGGGAACTATGGCTACACCTTC
size: -; D: -; J: TRBJ2-1; V: TRBV29-1; CDR3: CSVELRDEQFF; DNA: TGCAGCGTTGAACTCCGGGATGAGCAGTTCTTC
size: -; D: -; J: TRBJ2-7; V: TRBV18; CDR3: CASSPRYSEQYF; DNA: TGTGCCAGCTCACCACGGTACTCCGAGCAGTACTTC
size: few; D: -; J: TRBJ2-1; V: TRBV25-1; CDR3: CASSAAGSHNEQFF; DNA: TGTGCCAGCAGTGCCGCGGGATCCCACAATGAGCAGTTCTTC
size: -; D: -; J: TRBJ2-1; V: TRBV6-5; CDR3: CASSYSRLIGDEQFF; DNA: TGTGCCAGCAGTTACTCGAGGCTCATTGGTGATGAGCAGTTCTTC
size: -; D: -; J: TRBJ1-5; V: TRBV7-2; CDR3: CASSLGPQPQHF; DNA: TGTGCCAGCAGCTTAGGCCCTCAGCCCCAGCATTTT
size: -; D: -; J: TRBJ1-6; V: TRBV7-2; CDR3: CASSYRDGISGNSPLHF; DNA: TGTGCCAGCAGCTACAGAGACGGGATAAGTGGAAATTCACCCCTCCACTTT
size: -; D: -; J: TRBJ1-2; V: TRBV6-5; CDR3: CASSYWGAQDYGYTF; DNA: TGTGCCAGCAGTTACTGGGGGGCCCAGGACTATGGCTACACCTTC
size: -; D: -; J: TRBJ2-7; V: TRBV18; CDR3: CASSRGLGVVEQYF; DNA: TGTGCCAGCTCACGAGGATTGGGGGTCGTAGAGCAGTACTTC
size: few; D: -; J: TRBJ2-2; V: TRBV9; CDR3: CASSPRVLRHTGELFF; DNA: TGTGCCAGCAGCCCTCGGGTCCTGCGGCACACCGGGGAGCTGTTTTTT
size: -; D: TRBD1; J: TRBJ1-1; V: TRBV2; CDR3: CASSDLGQGNTEAFF; DNA: TGTGCCAGCAGTGATCTGGGACAGGGGAACACTGAAGCTTTCTTT
size: -; D: -; J: TRBJ2-7; V: TRBV6-1; CDR3: CASSPRTDSYEQYF; DNA: TGTGCCAGCAGTCCCCGGACTGACTCCTACGAGCAGTACTTC
size: few; D: -; J: TRBJ2-1; V: TRBV6-1; CDR3: CASSEGQEYNEQFF; DNA: TGTGCCAGCAGTGAAGGACAGGAGTACAATGAGCAGTTCTTC
size: once; D: TRBD2; J: TRBJ2-6; V: TRBV7-9; CDR3: CASSLRRGTGANVLTF; DNA: TGTGCCAGCAGCTTAAGGCGGGGGACTGGGGCCAACGTCCTGACTTTC
size: -; D: -; J: TRBJ2-7; V: TRBV18; CDR3: CASSPQVVSSYEQYF; DNA: TGTGCCAGCTCACCACAGGTTGTCAGCTCCTACGAGCAGTACTTC
size: -; D: TRBD1; J: TRBJ1-2; V: TRBV18; CDR3: CASSPDRVLNYGYTF; DNA: TGTGCCAGCTCACCCGACAGGGTCCTTAACTATGGCTACACCTTC
size: -; D: TRBD1; J: TRBJ1-2; V: TRBV27; CDR3: CASRDAGTGRGYTF; DNA: TGTGCCAGTAGAGATGCCGGGACAGGGAGAGGCTACACCTTC
size: -; D: -; J: TRBJ1-2; V: TRBV30; CDR3: CAWRKDSYNYGYTF; DNA: TGTGCCTGGAGGAAGGACAGCTATAACTATGGCTACACCTTC
size: -; D: TRBD1; J: TRBJ2-4; V: TRBV30; CDR3: CAWSVRTGTGSLAKNIQYF; DNA: TGTGCCTGGAGTGTACGGACCGGGACAGGGAGTTTAGCCAAAAACATTCAGTACTTC
size: -; D: -; J: TRBJ2-2; V: TRBV14; CDR3: CASSQEVVAGELFF; DNA: TGTGCCAGCAGCCAAGAGGTAGTGGCCGGGGAGCTGTTTTTT
size: medium-sized; D: TRBD1; J: TRBJ1-2; V: TRBV19; CDR3: CASSIETGPIGYTF; DNA: TGTGCCAGTAGTATTGAGACAGGGCCCATTGGCTACACCTTC
size: -; D: -; J: TRBJ2-6; V: TRBV5-4; CDR3: CASSLGSGANVLTF; DNA: TGTGCCAGCAGCCTAGGCTCTGGGGCCAACGTCCTGACTTTC
size: -; D: TRBD2; J: TRBJ2-5; V: TRBV7-9; CDR3: CASSFLAGGRGETQYF; DNA: TGTGCCAGCAGCTTTCTAGCGGGGGGGCGCGGAGAGACCCAGTACTTC
size: -; D: -; J: TRBJ2-1; V: TRBV5-1; CDR3: CASSLGQPRGNEQFF; DNA: TGCGCCAGCAGCTTGGGTCAGCCCAGGGGTAATGAGCAGTTCTTC
size: few; D: TRBD2; J: TRBJ2-5; V: TRBV27; CDR3: CASSLKPFGLAGGWETQYF; DNA: TGTGCCAGCAGTTTAAAACCATTTGGACTAGCGGGAGGTTGGGAGACCCAGTACTTC
size: -; D: -; J: TRBJ2-7; V: TRBV20-1; CDR3: CSAGERHEQYF; DNA: TGCAGTGCAGGGGAGCGCCACGAGCAGTACTTC
size: once; D: TRBD2; J: TRBJ2-7; V: TRBV27; CDR3: CASNPGGAPYEQYF; DNA: TGTGCCAGCAACCCGGGGGGAGCCCCCTACGAGCAGTACTTC
size: -; D: -; J: TRBJ2-2; V: TRBV19; CDR3: CASTPRGLANTGELFF; DNA: TGTGCCAGCACCCCCCGGGGCCTTGCGAACACCGGGGAGCTGTTTTTT
size: once; D: TRBD1; J: TRBJ1-2; V: TRBV4-1; CDR3: CASSQVSGVGTGRNGYTF; DNA: TGCGCCAGCAGCCAAGTTTCGGGGGTAGGGACAGGGCGAAATGGCTACACCTTC
size: -; D: -; J: TRBJ2-3; V: TRBV29-1; CDR3: CSVESGVTDTQYF; DNA: TGCAGCGTTGAGTCCGGGGTCACAGATACGCAGTATTTT
size: -; D: TRBD2; J: TRBJ2-1; V: TRBV7-2; CDR3: CASGTRGYNEQFF; DNA: TGTGCCAGTGGGACTAGGGGCTACAATGAGCAGTTCTTC